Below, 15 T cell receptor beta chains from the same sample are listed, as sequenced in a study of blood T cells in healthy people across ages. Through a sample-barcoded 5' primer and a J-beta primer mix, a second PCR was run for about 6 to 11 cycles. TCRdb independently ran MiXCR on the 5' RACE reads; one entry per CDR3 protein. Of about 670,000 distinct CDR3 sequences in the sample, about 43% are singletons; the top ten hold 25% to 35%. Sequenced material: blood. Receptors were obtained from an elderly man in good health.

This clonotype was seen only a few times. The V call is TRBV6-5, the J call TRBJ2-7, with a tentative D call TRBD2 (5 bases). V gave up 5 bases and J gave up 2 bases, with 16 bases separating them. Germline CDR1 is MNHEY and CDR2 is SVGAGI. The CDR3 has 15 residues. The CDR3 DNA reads TGTGCCAGCAGTCAGACGAACGGACTCCCCTACGAGCAGTACTTC. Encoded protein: CASSQTNGLPYEQYF.

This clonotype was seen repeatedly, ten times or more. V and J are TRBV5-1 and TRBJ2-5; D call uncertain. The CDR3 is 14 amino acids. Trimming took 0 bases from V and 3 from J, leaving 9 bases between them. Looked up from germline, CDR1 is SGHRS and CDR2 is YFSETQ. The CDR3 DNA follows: TGCGCCAGCAGCTTGGACGGAAACAAAGAGACCCAGTACTTC. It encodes CASSLDGNKETQYF.

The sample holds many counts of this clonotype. The CDR3 region is CASSPNGGSGANVLTF. The CDR3 DNA is TGTGCCAGCAGCCCAAATGGCGGCTCTGGGGCCAACGTCCTGACTTTC. V usage is TRBV7-2 and J usage is TRBJ2-6, with D uncertain. CDR1 and CDR2 (germline): SGHTA, FQGNSA. Trimming removed 5 bases at V and 0 bases at J, with 11 bases between. The CDR3 length is 16 residues.

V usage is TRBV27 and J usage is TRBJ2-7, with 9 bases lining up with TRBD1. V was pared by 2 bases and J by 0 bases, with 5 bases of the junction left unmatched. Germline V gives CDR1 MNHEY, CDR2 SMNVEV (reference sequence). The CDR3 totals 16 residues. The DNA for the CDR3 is TGTGCCAGCAGTTTAAGGGCGGGACAGGGCTCCTACGAGCAGTACTTC. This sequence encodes CASSLRAGQGSYEQYF.

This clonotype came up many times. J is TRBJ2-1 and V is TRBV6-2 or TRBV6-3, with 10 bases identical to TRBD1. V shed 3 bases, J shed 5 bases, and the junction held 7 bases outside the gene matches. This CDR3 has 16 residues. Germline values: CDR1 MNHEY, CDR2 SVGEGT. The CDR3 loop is CASSYQTGGPNNEQFF. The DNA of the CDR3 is TGTGCCAGCAGTTATCAGACAGGGGGCCCCAACAATGAGCAGTTCTTC.

CDR3 sequence (DNA): TGTGCCAGCAGCAAATTTTATTCAGGGGGCTTGGCCGGGGAGCTGTTTTTT. Translating it yields CASSKFYSGGLAGELFF. The rearrangement links TRBV21-1 to TRBJ2-2; the DNA was not compared with TRBD1, the D call given in the table. TRBV21-1 is described as a pseudogene. The CDR3 consists of 17 residues.

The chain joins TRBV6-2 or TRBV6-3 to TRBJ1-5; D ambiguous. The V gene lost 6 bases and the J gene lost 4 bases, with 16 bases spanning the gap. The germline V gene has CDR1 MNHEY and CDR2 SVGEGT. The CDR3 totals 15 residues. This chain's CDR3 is CASSPAGYRNQPQHF. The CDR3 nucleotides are TGTGCCAGCAGCCCGGCGGGTTATAGGAATCAGCCCCAGCATTTT.

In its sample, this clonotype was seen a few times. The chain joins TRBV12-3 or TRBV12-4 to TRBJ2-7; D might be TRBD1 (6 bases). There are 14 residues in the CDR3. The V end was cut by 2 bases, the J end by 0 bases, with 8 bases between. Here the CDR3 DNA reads TGTGCCAGCAGTTTAAGGGACACCTCCTACGAGCAGTACTTC. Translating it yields CASSLRDTSYEQYF.

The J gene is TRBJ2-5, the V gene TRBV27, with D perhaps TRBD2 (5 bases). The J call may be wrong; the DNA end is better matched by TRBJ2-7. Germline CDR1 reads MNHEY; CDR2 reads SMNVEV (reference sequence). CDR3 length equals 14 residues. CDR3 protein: CASTQWGLGDEQYF. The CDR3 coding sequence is TGTGCCAGCACCCAATGGGGTTTGGGAGACGAGCAGTACTTC.

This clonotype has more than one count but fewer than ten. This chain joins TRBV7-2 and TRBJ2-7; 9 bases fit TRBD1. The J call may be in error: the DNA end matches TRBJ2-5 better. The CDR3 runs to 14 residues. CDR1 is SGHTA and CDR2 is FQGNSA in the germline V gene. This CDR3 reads CASSDRGVKETQYF. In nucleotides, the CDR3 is TGTGCCAGCAGCGACAGGGGGGTTAAGGAGACCCAGTACTTC.

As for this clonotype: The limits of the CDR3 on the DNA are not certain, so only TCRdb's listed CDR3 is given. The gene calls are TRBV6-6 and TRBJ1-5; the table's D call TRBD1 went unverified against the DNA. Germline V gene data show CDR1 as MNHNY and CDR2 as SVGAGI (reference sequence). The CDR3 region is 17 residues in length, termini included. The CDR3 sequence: CASSSSTGAGSNQPQHF.

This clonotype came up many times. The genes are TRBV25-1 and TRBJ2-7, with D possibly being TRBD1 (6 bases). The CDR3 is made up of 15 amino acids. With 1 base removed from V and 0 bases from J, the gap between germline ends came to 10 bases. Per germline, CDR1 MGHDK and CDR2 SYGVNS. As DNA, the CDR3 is TGTGCCAGCAGTGAATCAGGGGCAAGCTCCTACGAGCAGTACTTC. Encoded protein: CASSESGASSYEQYF.

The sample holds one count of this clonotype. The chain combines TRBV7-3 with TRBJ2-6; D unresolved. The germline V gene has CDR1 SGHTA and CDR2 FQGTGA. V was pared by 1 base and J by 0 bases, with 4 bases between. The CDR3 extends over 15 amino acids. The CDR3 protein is CASSLMDSGANVLTF. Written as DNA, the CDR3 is TGTGCCAGCAGCTTAATGGACTCTGGGGCCAACGTCCTGACTTTC.

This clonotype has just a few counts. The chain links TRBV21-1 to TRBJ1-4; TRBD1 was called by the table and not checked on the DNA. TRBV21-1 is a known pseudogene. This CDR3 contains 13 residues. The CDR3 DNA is TGTGCCAGCAGCAAAGAACAGGATGAAAAACTGTTTTTT. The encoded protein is CASSKEQDEKLFF.

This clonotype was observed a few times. CDR3 bases: TGCGCCAGCAGCCAGTCTCAGGGGGCGGCGTCCTATAATTCACCCCTCCACTTT. Amino acid sequence: CASSQSQGAASYNSPLHF. This chain uses TRBV4-3 with TRBJ1-6, with 8 bases matching TRBD1. This CDR3 has 18 amino acids. J gave up 1 base and V 3 bases, and 8 bases lay outside the gene matches. CDR1 and CDR2 (germline): LGHNA, YSLEER.